The 15 T cell receptor beta chains reported below all come from one sample, sequenced in a study of OX40 agonist ivuxolimab in advanced cancers. Measured with immunoSEQ multiplex PCR; TCRdb has only the in-frame clones, and not every one. The data hold 85,000 to 100,000 clones, with approximately 85% observed a single time. The material was CD4+ or CD8+ T cells sorted from blood, obtained in a trial of the OX40 agonist ivuxolimab. Receptors were obtained from an adult with an advanced solid tumor such as melanoma, head and neck, liver or kidney cancer.

The chain combines TRBV4-2 with TRBJ2-3; D not resolved. The CDR3 spans 13 residues. Germline loops: CDR1 LGHNA, CDR2 YNFKEQ. V gave up 1 base and J gave up 2 bases, with 4 bases separating them. In DNA form, the CDR3 reads TGTGCCAGCAGCCAAGCCTTCACAGATACGCAGTATTTT. It codes for CASSQAFTDTQYF.

This rearrangement joins TRBV15 to TRBJ2-1, with 7 bases identical to TRBD2. This CDR3 spans 15 amino acids. CDR1 is LNHNV, CDR2 YYDKDF, per germline (reference sequence). Trimming cost V 4 bases and J 3 bases; bases outside gene matches: 6. The CDR3: CATSTLGGGYNEQFF. In DNA form, the CDR3 reads TGTGCCACCAGCACCTTGGGGGGGGGCTACAATGAGCAGTTCTTC.

This CDR3 reads CASRGTGINIQYF. In DNA, the CDR3 is TGTGCCAGCAGAGGGACAGGAATAAACATTCAGTACTTC. The J gene is TRBJ2-4, the V gene TRBV28, with 8 bases identical to TRBD1. The CDR3 is made up of 13 amino acids. V was clipped by 6 bases and J by 6 bases; unmatched bases: 4. Germline assignment: CDR1 MDHEN and CDR2 SYDVKM.

The chain combines TRBV7-9 with TRBJ1-2; D unresolved. This CDR3 is 14 amino acids long. Germline CDR1 is SEHNR and CDR2 is FQNEAQ (reference sequence). V lost 6 bases and J 0 bases, leaving 11 bases between the germline ends. CDR3 DNA sequence: TGTGCCAGCAGGACCGGCGGAGCTAACTATGGCTACACCTTC. Translating it yields CASRTGGANYGYTF.

The chain has TRBV19 and TRBJ2-1, with 7 bases matching TRBD2. The V and J ends lost 4 bases and 6 bases, in that order; junction bases with no gene match: 3. Germline CDR1 and CDR2: LNHDA and SQIVND (reference sequence). CDR3 length: 13 amino acids. Here the CDR3 reads CASSSGSANEQFF. Here the CDR3 DNA reads TGTGCCAGTAGTAGCGGGAGTGCCAATGAGCAGTTCTTC. The full variable domain, its missing parts supplied by reference TRBV19 and TRBJ2-1, is DGGITQSPKYLFRKEGQNVTLSCEQNLNHDAMYWYRQDPGQGLRLIYYSQIVNDFQKGDIAEGYSVSREKKESFPLTVTSAQKNPTAFYLCASSSGSANEQFFGPGTRLTVL.

The rearrangement links TRBV6-1 to TRBJ1-4; D perhaps matches TRBD1 (5 bases). The CDR3 extends over 15 amino acids. CDR1 is MNHNS and CDR2 is SASEGT in the germline V gene. V shed 3 bases and J shed 6 bases, with 14 bases lying between them. CDR3 sequence: CASSENIGEDEKLFF. DNA of the CDR3: TGTGCCAGCAGTGAGAACATAGGGGAGGATGAAAAACTGTTTTTT.

This sequence joins TRBV5-1 and TRBJ2-1; no definite D call. Germline CDR1 and CDR2: SGHRS and YFSETQ. The CDR3 consists of 12 residues. Trimming pared 0 bases from V and 2 bases from J, leaving 0 bases between. This chain's CDR3 is CASSLAYNEQFF. The CDR3 DNA reads as TGCGCCAGCAGCTTGGCCTACAATGAGCAGTTCTTC.

This clone was observed once. This chain uses TRBV21-1 with TRBJ2-7; TRBD2 reflects the table's D call only, with no check against the DNA. TRBV21-1 constitutes a pseudogene. The CDR3 is 17 amino acids. This CDR3 reads CASSKEYLTVTDYEQYF. The DNA of the CDR3 is TGTGCCAGCAGCAAAGAATATCTAACCGTTACTGACTACGAGCAGTACTTC.

V gene TRBV27 combines with J gene TRBJ2-3, with D perhaps assigned TRBD1 or TRBD2 (7 bases each). This CDR3 has 22 amino acids. Germline CDR1 and CDR2: MNHEY and SMNVEV (reference sequence). V was shortened by 0 bases and J by 2 bases, with 30 bases between the two germline ends. DNA of the CDR3: TGTGCCAGCAGTTTATCCCCGCAGGGGGGCGTCGGCGGGAGCGGGCCCACAGATACGCAGTATTTT. It translates to CASSLSPQGGVGGSGPTDTQYF.

The chain uses TRBV7-9 and TRBJ2-3; 12 nucleotides line up with TRBD2. The CDR3 is 16 residues long. Trimming removed 5 bases from V and 7 bases from J; junction bases left unmatched: 10. Germline V CDR1 and CDR2: SEHNR, FQNEAQ (reference sequence). The CDR3 loop reads CASSGGTSGSHYTQYF. In nucleotides, the CDR3 is TGTGCCAGCAGCGGCGGGACTAGCGGGTCTCATTATACGCAGTATTTT.

The rearrangement uses TRBV6-1 and TRBJ1-2; D uncertain. The CDR3 is 15 residues long. V was trimmed by 4 bases and J by 1 base, leaving 13 bases between them. Germline values: CDR1 MNHNS, CDR2 SASEGT. The CDR3 coding sequence is TGTGCCAGCAGTGCTACGCCGGCCCTTAACTATGGCTACACCTTC. Its translation is CASSATPALNYGYTF.

This sequence joins TRBV19 and TRBJ2-7; 10 bases fit TRBD1. This CDR3 has 15 amino acids. Per germline, CDR1 LNHDA and CDR2 SQIVND (reference sequence). V gave up 5 bases and J gave up 2 bases; unmatched junction bases: 6. Here the CDR3 DNA reads TGTGCCAGTAGTCTAGGGACAGGGGCCCCCTACGAGCAGTACTTC. As protein: CASSLGTGAPYEQYF.

The chain combines TRBV5-5 with TRBJ2-7; D gene ambiguous. The CDR3 is made up of 14 amino acids. Germline V gives CDR1 SGHKS, CDR2 YYEKEE (reference sequence). Trimming removed 3 bases from V and 7 bases from J, with 17 bases in between. This CDR3 reads CASSSLRSPSEQYF. CDR3 DNA: TGTGCCAGCAGCTCCCTCCGGTCCCCAAGTGAGCAGTACTTC.

The rearrangement links TRBV13 to TRBJ2-7; the match to TRBD1 covers 10 bases. The CDR3 runs 15 residues. Germline CDR1 is PRHDT and CDR2 is FYEKMQ (reference sequence). V lost 5 bases to trimming and J lost 5 bases; unmatched junction nucleotides: 9. CDR3 DNA: TGTGCCAGCAGCCAGCGACAGGGGGCAGAAAACGAGCAGTACTTC. This encodes CASSQRQGAENEQYF. The full variable domain, with the rest looked up from reference TRBV13 and TRBJ2-7, is AAGVIQSPRHLIKEKRETATLKCYPIPRHDTVYWYQQGPGQDPQFLISFYEKMQSDKGSIPDRFSAQQFSDYHSELNMSSLELGDSALYFCASSQRQGAENEQYFGPGTRLTVT.

V and J are TRBV9 and TRBJ2-1, with TRBD2 identical over 10 bases. In germline, CDR1 is SGDLS, CDR2 YYNGEE. This CDR3 has 17 amino acids. J lost 0 bases, V lost 3 bases, and 6 bases had no gene match. The CDR3 DNA follows: TGTGCCAGCAGCGAACTAGCGGGATTGAGCTCCTACAATGAGCAGTTCTTC. Its protein is CASSELAGLSSYNEQFF.